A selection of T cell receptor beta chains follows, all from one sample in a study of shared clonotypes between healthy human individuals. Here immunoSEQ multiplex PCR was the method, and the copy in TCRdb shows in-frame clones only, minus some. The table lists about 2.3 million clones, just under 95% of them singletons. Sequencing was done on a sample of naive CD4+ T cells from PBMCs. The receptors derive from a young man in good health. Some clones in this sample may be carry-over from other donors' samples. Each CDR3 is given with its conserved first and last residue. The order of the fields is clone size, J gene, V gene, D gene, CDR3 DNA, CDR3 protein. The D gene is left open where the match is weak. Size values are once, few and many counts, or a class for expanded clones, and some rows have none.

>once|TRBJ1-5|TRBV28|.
TGTGCCAGCAGTTTAGGAGTTAGCAATCAGCCCCAGCATTTT
CASSLGVSNQPQHF
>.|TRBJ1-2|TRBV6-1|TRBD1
TGTGCCAGCAGCCCGTCCGACAGGGGAGGTGGCTACACCTTC
CASSPSDRGGGYTF
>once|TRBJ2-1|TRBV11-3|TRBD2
TGTGCCAGCAGCCGGGGACTAGCGGGAGAGTTATACTACAATGAGCAGTTCTTC
CASSRGLAGELYYNEQFF
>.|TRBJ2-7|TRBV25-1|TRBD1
TGTGCCAGCAGTGAAGGGGAGAGGGGGCAGTACGAGCAGTACTTC
CASSEGERGQYEQYF
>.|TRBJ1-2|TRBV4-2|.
TGTGCCAGCAGCCAAGTCGCGGAGAACTATGGCTACACCTTC
CASSQVAENYGYTF
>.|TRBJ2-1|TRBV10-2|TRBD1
TGCGCCAGCAGAGCCGGGACAGGGGGTAGTAATGAGCAGTTCTTC
CASRAGTGGSNEQFF
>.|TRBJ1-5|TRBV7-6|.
TGTGCCAGCAGCTTCCGGACTAATCAGCCCCAGCATTTT
CASSFRTNQPQHF
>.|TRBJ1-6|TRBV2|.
TGTGCCAGCGATAAAAGGGCAGGAGGAAATTCACCCCTCCACTTT
CASDKRAGGNSPLHF
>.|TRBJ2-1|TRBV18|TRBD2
TGTGCCAGCTCACCCGGACTAGCGGGAGATATTGAGCAGTTCTTC
CASSPGLAGDIEQFF
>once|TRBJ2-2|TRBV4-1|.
TGCGCCAGCAGCCGTGAGGGGCTTAGTGGAGAGCTGTTTTTT
CASSREGLSGELFF
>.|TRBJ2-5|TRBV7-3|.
TGTGCCAGCAGCTTATCGCCGGGGAAGGAGACCCAGTACTTC
CASSLSPGKETQYF
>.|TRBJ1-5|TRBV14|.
TGTGCCAGCAGCCAGGGGGCAAATCAGCCCCAGCATTTT
CASSQGANQPQHF
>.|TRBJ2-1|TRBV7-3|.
TGTGCCAGCAGCAATCCGGGACAAACATACAATGAGCAGTTCTTC
CASSNPGQTYNEQFF
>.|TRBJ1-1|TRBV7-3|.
TGTGCCAGCAGCTTAAAAGGGGAACGGGCGAACACTGAAGCTTTCTTT
CASSLKGERANTEAFF
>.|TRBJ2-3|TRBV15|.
TGTGCCACCACCGGGATACACACAGATACGCAGTATTTT
CATTGIHTDTQYF
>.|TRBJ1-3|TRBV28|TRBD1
TGTGCCAGCAGTTTATATGCGACAGGGATTGGAAACACCATATATTTT
CASSLYATGIGNTIYF
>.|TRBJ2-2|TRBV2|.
TGTGCCAGCACTCTCCGGGGCACCGGGGAGCTGTTTTTT
CASTLRGTGELFF
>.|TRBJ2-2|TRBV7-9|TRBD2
TGTGCCAGCACCCGGGGGGTGAACACCGGGGAGCTGTTTTTT
CASTRGVNTGELFF
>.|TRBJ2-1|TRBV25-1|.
TGTGCCAGCAGTCTCCCACAAACCTCAGGGAAGCAGTTCTTC
CASSLPQTSGKQFF
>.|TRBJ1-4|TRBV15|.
TGTGCCACCAGCAGAGATACCACACAGGGTTCTAATGAAAAACTGTTTTTT
CATSRDTTQGSNEKLFF
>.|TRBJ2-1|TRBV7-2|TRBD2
TGTGCCAGCAGCTTCCCGGGGAGCGGGAGGGACAATGAGCAGTTCTTC
CASSFPGSGRDNEQFF
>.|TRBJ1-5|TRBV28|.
TGTGCCAGCAGTTCCCCGGTCCGGCAGCCCCAGCATTTT
CASSSPVRQPQHF
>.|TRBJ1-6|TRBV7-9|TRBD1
TGTGCCAGCAGCTTACGACAGGGGAAAAATTCACCCCTCCACTTT
CASSLRQGKNSPLHF
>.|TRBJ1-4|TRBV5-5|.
TGTGCCAGCAGCTTGTTTGCAACTAATGAAAAACTGTTTTTT
CASSLFATNEKLFF
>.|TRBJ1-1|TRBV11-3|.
TGTGCCAGCAGCGAACAGGGTTCGGGCACTGAAGCTTTCTTT
CASSEQGSGTEAFF
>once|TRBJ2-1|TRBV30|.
TGTGCCTCACCGGGACTCTCACTAAATGAGCAGTTCTTC
CASPGLSLNEQFF
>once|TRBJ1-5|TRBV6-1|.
TGTGCCAGCAGTCGGGGCTGGTGGCAGCCCCAGCATTTT
CASSRGWWQPQHF
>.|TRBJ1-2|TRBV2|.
TGTGCCAGCAGGGCCCGGGACCGCAGTTTTGGCTACACCTTC
CASRARDRSFGYTF
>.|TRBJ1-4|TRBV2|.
TGTGCCAGCAGTGAGGTTCAGCCTAATGAAAAACTGTTTTTT
CASSEVQPNEKLFF
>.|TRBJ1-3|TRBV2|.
TGTGCCAGCAGTGGGAGTTCTGGAAACACCATATATTTT
CASSGSSGNTIYF
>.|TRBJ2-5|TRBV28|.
TGTGCCAGCAAACCCGGTTTCCGGGAGACCCAGTACTTC
CASKPGFRETQYF
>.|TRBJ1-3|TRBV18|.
TGTGCCAGCTCACCGAACCGGCTCCACTCTGGAAACACCATATATTTT
CASSPNRLHSGNTIYF
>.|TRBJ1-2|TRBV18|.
TGTGCCAGCTCACCCCCGGCACCCTATGGCTACACCTTC
CASSPPAPYGYTF
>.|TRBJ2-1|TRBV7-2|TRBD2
TGTGCCAGCAGCTTACTAGCTAGCGGGATTAAGAATGAGCAGTTCTTC
CASSLLASGIKNEQFF
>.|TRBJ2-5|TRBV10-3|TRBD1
TGTGCCATCAGTGGGCCCTTGGGACAGGGCCAAGAGACCCAGTACTTC
CAISGPLGQGQETQYF
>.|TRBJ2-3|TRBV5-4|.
TGTGCCAGCAGCTTGGGTTCGTTAGCCTCAGATACGCAGTATTTT
CASSLGSLASDTQYF
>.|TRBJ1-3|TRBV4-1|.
TGCGCCAGCAGCCAAGATCCCGGAAACACCATATATTTT
CASSQDPGNTIYF